Each of the 29 T cell receptor beta chains below was sequenced from the same sample in a study of tumor-infiltrating lymphocytes in glioblastoma multiforme. Three nested ARM-PCR rounds with V-beta and C-beta primers built TCRB libraries. TCRdb analysed the multiplex PCR reads with MiXCR anew, one entry per CDR3 protein. The sample has 13,000 or so distinct CDR3 sequences, roughly 70% seen once; the top ten hold about 30%. Sequenced input: brain tumor tissue. All receptors come from a male donor with glioblastoma.

Concerning this clonotype itself: A junction end diverges from the germline sequence, so it may reflect a read error. The chain has TRBV11-2 and TRBJ2-2; 7 bases align to TRBD2. The length of the CDR3 is 14 residues. Germline assignment: CDR1 SGHAT and CDR2 FQNNGV. The CDR3 loop reads CAISHGLDAEELFF. The DNA of the CDR3 is TGTGCCATCAGCCACGGACTAGACGCCGAGGAGCTGTTTTTT.

This clonotype was detected once. V and J are TRBV20-1 and TRBJ2-1; 8 nucleotides match TRBD2. CDR3 length: 12 residues. Germline V gene data show CDR1 as DFQATT and CDR2 as SNEGSKA (reference sequence). CDR3 DNA: TGCAGCGAAGGGACTAGTGGGAATGAGCAGTTCTTC. It translates to CSEGTSGNEQFF.

Remarks on this clonotype: The conserved final phenylalanine or tryptophan is absent from the CDR3, which likely points to a read error. The DNA is omitted, as the CDR3 cannot be located on it reliably, and the CDR3 follows TCRdb's listing. The rearrangement links TRBV12-3 or TRBV12-4 to TRBJ1-2; TRBD1 is the table's D call, not checked against the DNA. The CDR3 contains 12 residues when both ends are counted. The CDR3 region is CASSSTGFDYTL.

The gene calls are TRBV20-1 and TRBJ1-3, with D hard to call. This CDR3 region has 14 residues. The V gene lost 0 bases and the J gene lost 0 bases, with 6 bases spanning the gap. Germline CDR1 DFQATT, CDR2 SNEGSKA (reference sequence). CDR3 residues: CSARDEPSGNTIYF. The CDR3 DNA reads as TGCAGTGCTAGAGATGAGCCCTCTGGAAACACCATATATTTT.

The count of this clonotype is one. It is likely a read error, because the conserved phenylalanine at the end of the CDR3 is missing. The chain joins TRBV25-1 to TRBJ2-7; 9 nucleotides agree with TRBD1. The CDR3 contains 16 residues. Looked up from germline, CDR1 is MGHDK and CDR2 is SYGVNS. V was clipped by 3 bases and J by 0 bases; unmatched bases: 6. CDR3 in amino acids: CASSDPPGQGSYEQYP. Written as DNA, the CDR3 is TGTGCCAGCAGTGACCCCCCGGGACAGGGCTCCTACGAGCAGTACCCC.

This clonotype is medium-sized (0.01 to 0.1%) by share. V and J are TRBV10-3 and TRBJ2-7; D gene uncertain. Germline CDR1 is ENHRY and CDR2 is SYGVKD. The CDR3 is 12 amino acids. The V gene lost 2 bases and the J gene lost 0 bases, with 2 bases spanning the gap. The CDR3 loop reads CAISEVSYEQYF. The CDR3 DNA is TGTGCCATCAGTGAGGTCTCCTACGAGCAGTACTTC.

This chain connects TRBV4-1 to TRBJ1-1, with D perhaps matching TRBD1 (6 bases). This CDR3 comprises 15 residues. Germline values: CDR1 MGHRA, CDR2 YSYEKL. Trimming left V 0 bases short and J 0 bases short, with 8 bases between. The CDR3 bases are TGCGCCAGCAGCCAAGAACCAGGGGTGAACACTGAAGCTTTCTTT. It translates to CASSQEPGVNTEAFF.

On this clonotype itself: A read error is likely, as this CDR3 ends without the conserved phenylalanine or tryptophan. The gene calls are TRBV30 and TRBJ2-5; 10 bases agree with TRBD1. V was pared by 3 bases and J by 5 bases, with 9 bases of the junction left unmatched. This CDR3 spans 15 amino acids. CDR1 is GTSNPN and CDR2 is SVGIG in the germline V gene (reference sequence). The CDR3, as DNA: TGTGCCTGGAGCCCCAGGACAGGGGGTATCGAGACCCAGTACATC. Translating it yields CAWSPRTGGIETQYI.

This chain joins TRBV2 and TRBJ2-1; D not resolved. Germline V gene data show CDR1 as SNHLY and CDR2 as FYNNEI. The germline V and J ends were trimmed by 3 bases and 5 bases, with 11 bases remaining between them. The CDR3 is 14 residues long. The CDR3 protein is CASSERRVHNEQFF. The CDR3 nucleotides are TGTGCCAGCAGTGAGCGGAGAGTCCACAATGAGCAGTTCTTC.

The chain combines TRBV4-2 with TRBJ2-7; D might be TRBD1 or TRBD2, each matching 6 bases. CDR1 LGHNA and CDR2 YNFKEQ come from the germline V gene. V shed 1 base and J shed 4 bases, with 11 bases lying between them. The CDR3 is 14 amino acids. The CDR3 spells CASSQGGASYEQYF. CDR3 DNA: TGTGCCAGCAGCCAAGGGGGGGCCAGTTACGAGCAGTACTTC.

The chain uses TRBV10-1 and TRBJ2-2; 8 bases agree with TRBD2. After removal of 3 bases from V and 11 bases from J, the junction contained 14 bases not matched to a gene. Germline assignment: CDR1 WNHNN and CDR2 SYGVQD (reference sequence). The CDR3 contains 16 residues. The CDR3 region has the DNA TGCGCCAGCAGTGAAATGGCTAGCGGGTGGGCCGAAGAGCTGTTTTTT. Its translation: CASSEMASGWAEELFF.

With respect to this clonotype: The missing conserved phenylalanine or tryptophan at the end of this CDR3 makes a read error likely. The rearrangement links TRBV4-1 to TRBJ2-7; D is unresolved. Germline assignment: CDR1 MGHRA and CDR2 YSYEKL. Trimming shortened V by 3 bases and J by 2 bases, and 11 bases separated the two germline ends. This CDR3 has 14 residues. The DNA for the CDR3 is TGCGCCAGCAGCCACAAGCAGAATACCTACGAGCAGTACTTA. As protein: CASSHKQNTYEQYL.

This clonotype was counted only a few times. Germline is not matched at one junction end, which may reflect a read error. The chain is built from TRBV11-2 and TRBJ2-1, with TRBD1 as a possible D gene (6 bases). The end of the DNA aligns better with TRBJ2-7, so the J call may be wrong. This CDR3 comprises 13 residues. Germline values: CDR1 SGHAT, CDR2 FQNNGV. Here the CDR3 reads CASNLARGNEQYF. CDR3 DNA sequence: TGTGCCAGCAACTTAGCTAGGGGGAATGAGCAGTACTTC.

V usage is TRBV5-4 and J usage is TRBJ2-1, with 13 bases identical to TRBD2. The CDR3 spans 15 residues. Trimming at V came to 7 bases and at J to 6 bases, leaving 7 bases not matched to a gene. Germline lookup yields CDR1 SGHNT and CDR2 YYREEE (reference sequence). The CDR3 region has the DNA TGTGCCAGCGTACTAGCGGGAGGGGGTTCCAATGAGCAGTTCTTC. This codes for CASVLAGGGSNEQFF.

This clonotype is large in the sample. The chain uses TRBV29-1 and TRBJ2-5; tentatively, D is TRBD1 (6 bases). V gave up 5 bases and J gave up 1 base, with 17 bases separating them. The CDR3 is 15 residues long. Germline assignment: CDR1 SQVTM and CDR2 ANQGSEA. CDR3 sequence (DNA): TGCAGCGTTCAAAAGGACAGCATAATCCAAGAGACCCAGTACTTC. Translation gives CSVQKDSIIQETQYF.

V usage is TRBV29-1 and J usage is TRBJ2-1, with TRBD2 matching 11 bases. The CDR3 runs 14 residues. J lost 6 bases, V lost 1 base, and 2 bases had no gene match. Germline CDR1 is SQVTM and CDR2 is ANQGSEA. CDR3 sequence (DNA): TGCAGCGTTGAAGCTCTAGCGGGAGGCAATGAGCAGTTCTTC. Translated, it gives CSVEALAGGNEQFF.

The genes are TRBV10-3 and TRBJ2-3; unclear D gene. With 0 bases removed from V and 8 bases from J, the gap between germline ends came to 9 bases. The CDR3 runs 13 residues. Per germline, CDR1 ENHRY and CDR2 SYGVKD. CDR3 amino acids: CAISESYEVTQYF. CDR3 nucleotides: TGTGCCATCAGTGAGTCGTATGAGGTTACGCAGTATTTT.

As to this clonotype: Just one base apart from a much larger clone, this may be a read error. The V and J genes are TRBV7-3 and TRBJ2-1; 8 bases are a match to TRBD2. Per germline, CDR1 SGHTA and CDR2 FQGTGA. The CDR3 loop spans 15 amino acids. In nucleotides, the CDR3 is TGTGTCAGCAGCCCTATAGCGGGGCCCTACAATGAGCAGTTCTTC. It encodes CVSSPIAGPYNEQFF.

This clonotype was seen only a few times. As the CDR3 is not closed by the conserved phenylalanine or tryptophan, this likely results from a read error. The V call is TRBV6-5, the J call TRBJ1-1, with unresolved D. CDR1 and CDR2 (germline): MNHEY, SVGAGI. This CDR3 region has 14 residues. V lost 3 bases and J 8 bases, leaving 16 bases between the germline ends. The DNA of the CDR3 is TGTGCCAGCAGTTATCAGACGGCAGCTACCGAAGCTTTCCTT. Its protein is CASSYQTAATEAFL.

The V and J genes are TRBV7-8 and TRBJ2-1; possibly TRBD1 for D (6 bases). CDR3 length: 15 amino acids. V shed 5 bases and J shed 3 bases, with 14 bases lying between them. Germline CDR1 is SGHVS and CDR2 is FQNEAQ. The CDR3 DNA reads TGTGCCAGCAGCCACTCCCGGACAGACTACAATGAGCAGTTCTTC. Its translation: CASSHSRTDYNEQFF.

This clonotype was counted a few times. A junction end diverges from the germline sequence, so it may reflect a read error. This chain uses TRBV10-3 with TRBJ2-2; maybe TRBD1 (5 bases). The CDR3 has 15 residues. CDR1 ENHRY and CDR2 SYGVKD come from the germline V gene. The CDR3 sequence is CAISGWTRGDGELFF. CDR3 nucleotides: TGCGCCATCAGTGGTTGGACAAGGGGCGACGGGGAGCTGTTTTTT.

Points on this clonotype: No conserved phenylalanine or tryptophan ends this CDR3, so it is likely a read error. The chain links TRBV4-1 to TRBJ2-7; either TRBD1 or TRBD2 may supply D (6 bases each). This CDR3 has 15 amino acids. Germline lookup yields CDR1 MGHRA and CDR2 YSYEKL. The CDR3 protein is CASSHYRGRTYEQYL. The CDR3 DNA reads TGCGCCAGCAGCCACTATAGGGGGAGGACCTATGAGCAGTACTTG.

Remarks on this clonotype: An end of the junction does not agree with germline; a read error may underlie this. The chain carries TRBV20-1 and TRBJ1-6, with D perhaps TRBD1 (5 bases). The CDR3 extends over 15 amino acids. From germline, CDR1 is DFQATT and CDR2 SNEGSKA (reference sequence). In DNA, the CDR3 is TGCAGTGCTAGGGGGCGGGGTTCCGTGAAATCACCCCTCCACTTC. This sequence encodes CSARGRGSVKSPLHF.

The chain couples TRBV12-3 or TRBV12-4 to TRBJ2-7; no clear D gene. The CDR3 covers 15 residues. Trimming cost V 3 bases and J 4 bases, with 16 bases left between them. The CDR3 DNA reads as TGTGCCAGCAGTTTCGGACCGGAAAAGGTTTACGAGCAGTACGTC. As protein: CASSFGPEKVYEQYV.

This clonotype came up a few times. At one of its ends the junction is not consistent with the germline gene, which may arise from a read error. The rearrangement links TRBV6-1 to TRBJ1-2; 8 bases agree with TRBD1. The CDR3 extends over 16 amino acids. Germline-derived CDR1 and CDR2 are MNHNS and SASEGT. This CDR3 reads CASGEDRGGGYYGYTF. The CDR3 nucleotides are TGTGCCAGCGGTGAAGACAGGGGTGGTGGATACTATGGCTACACCTTC.

The chain is built from TRBV4-1 and TRBJ1-1, with 7 bases fitting TRBD1. The CDR3 totals 15 residues. V lost 4 bases and J lost 5; bases outside the gene matches: 10. Per the germline V gene, CDR1 is MGHRA and CDR2 is YSYEKL. This CDR3 reads CASSPDQTGRTEAFF. For the CDR3, the DNA is TGCGCCAGCAGCCCAGACCAGACAGGGCGAACTGAAGCTTTCTTT.

This clonotype has just a few counts. One junction end disagrees with the germline gene, perhaps due to a read error. The CDR3 is CASSHAYKQYF. In DNA, the CDR3 is TGTGCCAGCAGTCATGCCTACAAGCAGTACTTC. The chain employs TRBV6-2 or TRBV6-3 and TRBJ2-7; D uncertain. CDR1 is MNHEY, CDR2 SVGEGT, per germline. This CDR3 is 11 amino acids long.

Worth noting for this clonotype: At one end the junction does not follow the germline gene, possibly because of a read error. The CDR3 DNA sequence: TGTGCCATCAGAGAGCCGGGACAGGAGCAGTATTTC. This sequence encodes CAIREPGQEQYF. The chain is built from TRBV10-3 and TRBJ2-7, with 8 nucleotides matching TRBD1. The CDR3 is made up of 12 amino acids. Germline V gene sequence: CDR1 ENHRY, CDR2 SYGVKD.

Regarding this clonotype: The junction does not match germline at one end; this may be a read error. The chain links TRBV7-9 to TRBJ2-1; D gene uncertain. The CDR3 consists of 14 residues. CDR1 SEHNR and CDR2 FQNEAQ come from the germline V gene (reference sequence). CDR3 loop: CASSRDQTYNEQLF. The CDR3, as DNA: TGTGCCAGCAGCCGAGACCAGACCTACAATGAGCAACTCTTC.